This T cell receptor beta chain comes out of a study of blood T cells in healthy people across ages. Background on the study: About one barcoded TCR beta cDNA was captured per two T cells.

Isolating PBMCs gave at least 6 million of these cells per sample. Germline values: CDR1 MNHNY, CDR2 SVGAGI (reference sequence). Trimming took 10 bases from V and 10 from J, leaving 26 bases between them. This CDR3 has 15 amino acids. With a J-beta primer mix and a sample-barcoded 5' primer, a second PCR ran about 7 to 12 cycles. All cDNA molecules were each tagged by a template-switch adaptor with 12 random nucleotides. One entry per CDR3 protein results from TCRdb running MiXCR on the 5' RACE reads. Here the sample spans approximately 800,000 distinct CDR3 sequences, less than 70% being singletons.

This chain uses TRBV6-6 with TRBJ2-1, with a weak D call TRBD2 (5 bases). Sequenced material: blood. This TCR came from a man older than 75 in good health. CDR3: CATYPGGHLSYEQFF. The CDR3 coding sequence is TGTGCCACCTATCCCGGCGGGCATCTCTCCTACGAGCAGTTCTTC.